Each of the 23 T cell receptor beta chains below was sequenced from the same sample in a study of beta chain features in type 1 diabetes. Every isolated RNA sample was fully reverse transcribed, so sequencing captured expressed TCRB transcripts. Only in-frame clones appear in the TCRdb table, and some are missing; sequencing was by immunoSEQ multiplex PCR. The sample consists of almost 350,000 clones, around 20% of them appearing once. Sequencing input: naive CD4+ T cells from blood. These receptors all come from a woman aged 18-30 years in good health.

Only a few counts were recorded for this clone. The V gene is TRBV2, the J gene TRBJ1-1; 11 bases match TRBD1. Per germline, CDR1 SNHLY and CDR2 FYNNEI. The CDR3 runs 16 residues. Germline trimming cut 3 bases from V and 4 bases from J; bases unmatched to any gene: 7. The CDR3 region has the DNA TGTGCCAGCAGTGATTATTTCGGGACAGGGGGCACTGAAGCTTTCTTT. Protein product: CASSDYFGTGGTEAFF.

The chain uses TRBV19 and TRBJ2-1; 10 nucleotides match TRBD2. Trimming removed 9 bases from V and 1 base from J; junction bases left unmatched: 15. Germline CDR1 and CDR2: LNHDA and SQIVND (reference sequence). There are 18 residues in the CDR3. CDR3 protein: CARWNPAGGPESYNEQFF. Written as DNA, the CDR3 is TGTGCCAGATGGAATCCAGCGGGAGGGCCCGAATCCTACAATGAGCAGTTCTTC.

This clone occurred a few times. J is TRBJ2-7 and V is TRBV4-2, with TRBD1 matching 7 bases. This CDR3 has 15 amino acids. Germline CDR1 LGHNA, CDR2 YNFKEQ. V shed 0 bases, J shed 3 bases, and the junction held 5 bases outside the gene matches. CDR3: CASSQEFTGVYEQYF. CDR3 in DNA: TGTGCCAGCAGCCAAGAGTTCACAGGGGTCTACGAGCAGTACTTC.

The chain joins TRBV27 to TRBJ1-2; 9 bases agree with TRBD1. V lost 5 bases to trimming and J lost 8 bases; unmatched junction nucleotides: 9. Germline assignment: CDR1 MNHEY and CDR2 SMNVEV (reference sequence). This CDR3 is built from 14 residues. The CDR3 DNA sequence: TGTGCCAGCAGTCAAAGGACAGGGGCGCCGGGCTACACCTTC. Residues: CASSQRTGAPGYTF.

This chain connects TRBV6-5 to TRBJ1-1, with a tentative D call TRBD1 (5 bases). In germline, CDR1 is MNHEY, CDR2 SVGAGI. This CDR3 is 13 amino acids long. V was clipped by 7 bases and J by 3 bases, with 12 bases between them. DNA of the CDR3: TGTGCCAGCACCAGAGACAGTTACACTGAAGCTTTCTTT. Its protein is CASTRDSYTEAFF.

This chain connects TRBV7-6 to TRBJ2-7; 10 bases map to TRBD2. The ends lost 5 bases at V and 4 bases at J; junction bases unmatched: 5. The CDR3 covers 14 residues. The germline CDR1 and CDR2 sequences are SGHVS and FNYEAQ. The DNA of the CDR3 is TGTGCCAGCAGCCCGCTAGCGGGAGCGTACGAGCAGTACTTC. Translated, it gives CASSPLAGAYEQYF. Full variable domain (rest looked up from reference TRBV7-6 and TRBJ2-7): GAGVSQSPRYKVTKRGQDVALRCDPISGHVSLYWYRQALGQGPEFLTYFNYEAQQDKSGLPNDRFSAERPEGSISTLTIQRTEQRDSAMYRCASSPLAGAYEQYFGPGTRLTVT.

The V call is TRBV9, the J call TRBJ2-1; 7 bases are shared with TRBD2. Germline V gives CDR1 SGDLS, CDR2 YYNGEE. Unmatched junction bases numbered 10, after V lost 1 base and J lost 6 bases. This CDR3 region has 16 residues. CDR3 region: CASSVRVKGTTNEQFF. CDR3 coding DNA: TGTGCCAGCAGCGTACGAGTAAAAGGGACTACCAATGAGCAGTTCTTC.

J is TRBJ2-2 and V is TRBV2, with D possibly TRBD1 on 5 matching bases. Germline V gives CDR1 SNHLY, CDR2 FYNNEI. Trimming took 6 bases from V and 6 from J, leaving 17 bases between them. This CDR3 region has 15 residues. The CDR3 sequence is CASRWGRLKAGELFF. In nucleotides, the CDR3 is TGTGCCAGCAGATGGGGCAGACTTAAGGCCGGGGAGCTGTTTTTT.

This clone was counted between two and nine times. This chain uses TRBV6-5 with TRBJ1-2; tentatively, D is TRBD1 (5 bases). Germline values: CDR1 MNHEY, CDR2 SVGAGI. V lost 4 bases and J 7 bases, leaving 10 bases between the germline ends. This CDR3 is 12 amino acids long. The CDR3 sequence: CASSWGEGGYTF. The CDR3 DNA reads TGTGCCAGCAGTTGGGGGGAGGGTGGCTACACCTTC.

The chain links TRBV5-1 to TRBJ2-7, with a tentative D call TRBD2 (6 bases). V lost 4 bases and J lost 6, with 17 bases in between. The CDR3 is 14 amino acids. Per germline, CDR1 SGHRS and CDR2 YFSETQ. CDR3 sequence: CASSPSDPAVEQYF. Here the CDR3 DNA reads TGCGCCAGCAGCCCTAGCGACCCCGCGGTCGAGCAGTACTTC.

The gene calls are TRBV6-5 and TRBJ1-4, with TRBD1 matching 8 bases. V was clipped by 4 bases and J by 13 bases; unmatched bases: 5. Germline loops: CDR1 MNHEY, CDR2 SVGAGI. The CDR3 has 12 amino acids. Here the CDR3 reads CASSSGQGSLFF. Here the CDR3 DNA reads TGTGCCAGCAGTTCCGGACAGGGATCACTGTTTTTT.

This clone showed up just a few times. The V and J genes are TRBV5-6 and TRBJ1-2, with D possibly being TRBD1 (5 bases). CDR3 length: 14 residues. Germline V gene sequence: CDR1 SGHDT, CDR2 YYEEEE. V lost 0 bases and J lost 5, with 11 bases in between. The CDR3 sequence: CASSLDPAGYGYTF. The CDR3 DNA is TGTGCCAGCAGCTTGGACCCCGCAGGGTATGGCTACACCTTC.

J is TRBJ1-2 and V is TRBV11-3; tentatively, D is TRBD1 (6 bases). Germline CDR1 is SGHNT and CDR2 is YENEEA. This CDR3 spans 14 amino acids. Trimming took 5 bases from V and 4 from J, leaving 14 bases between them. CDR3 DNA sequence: TGTGCCAGCAGCGGTACAGGGAATAGCTATGGCTACACCTTC. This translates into CASSGTGNSYGYTF.

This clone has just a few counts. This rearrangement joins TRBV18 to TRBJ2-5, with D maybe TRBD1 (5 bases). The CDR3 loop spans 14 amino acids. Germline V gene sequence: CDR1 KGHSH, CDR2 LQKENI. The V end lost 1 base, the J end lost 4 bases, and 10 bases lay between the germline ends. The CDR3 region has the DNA TGTGCCAGCTCACCACAGGGGTCCCCAGAGACCCAGTACTTC. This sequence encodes CASSPQGSPETQYF.

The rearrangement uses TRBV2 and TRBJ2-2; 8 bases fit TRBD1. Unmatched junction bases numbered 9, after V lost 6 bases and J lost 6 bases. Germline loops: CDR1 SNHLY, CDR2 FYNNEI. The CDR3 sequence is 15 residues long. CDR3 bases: TGTGCCAGCAGCGGACAGGGTTTGATCTCCGGGGAGCTGTTTTTT. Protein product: CASSGQGLISGELFF.

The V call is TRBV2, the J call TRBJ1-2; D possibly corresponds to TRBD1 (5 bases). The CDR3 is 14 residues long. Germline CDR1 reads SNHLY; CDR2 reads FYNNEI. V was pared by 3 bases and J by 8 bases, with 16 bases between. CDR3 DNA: TGTGCCAGCAGTGAGGGTCAGGGTCATTCCGGCTACACCTTC. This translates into CASSEGQGHSGYTF.

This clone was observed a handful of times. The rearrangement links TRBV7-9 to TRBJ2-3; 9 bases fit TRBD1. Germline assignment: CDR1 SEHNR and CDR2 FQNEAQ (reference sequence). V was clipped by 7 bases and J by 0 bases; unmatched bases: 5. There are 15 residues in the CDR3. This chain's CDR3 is CASNRDRVSTDTQYF. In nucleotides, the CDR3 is TGTGCCAGCAACAGGGACAGGGTCAGCACAGATACGCAGTATTTT.

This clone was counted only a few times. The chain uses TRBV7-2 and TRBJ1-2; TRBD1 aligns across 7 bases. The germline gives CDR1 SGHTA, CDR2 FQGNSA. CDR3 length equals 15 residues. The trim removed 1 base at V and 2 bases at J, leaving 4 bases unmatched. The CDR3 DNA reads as TGTGCCAGCAGCTTAGAGCAGGGGGAAAACTATGGCTACACCTTC. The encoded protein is CASSLEQGENYGYTF.

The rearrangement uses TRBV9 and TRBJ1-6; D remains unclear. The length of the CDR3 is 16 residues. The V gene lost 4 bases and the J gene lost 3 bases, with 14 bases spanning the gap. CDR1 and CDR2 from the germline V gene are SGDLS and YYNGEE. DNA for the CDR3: TGTGCCAGCAGCCCCAACCACAGAAACTATAATTCACCCCTCCACTTT. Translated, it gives CASSPNHRNYNSPLHF.

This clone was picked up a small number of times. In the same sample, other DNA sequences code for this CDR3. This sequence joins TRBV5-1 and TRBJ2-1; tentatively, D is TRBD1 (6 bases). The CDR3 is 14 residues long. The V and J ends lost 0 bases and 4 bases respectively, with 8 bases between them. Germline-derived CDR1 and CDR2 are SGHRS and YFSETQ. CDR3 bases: TGCGCCAGCAGCTTGGATGGGACATACAATGAGCAGTTCTTC. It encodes CASSLDGTYNEQFF. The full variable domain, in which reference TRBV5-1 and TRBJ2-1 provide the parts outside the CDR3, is KAGVTQTPRYLIKTRGQQVTLSCSPISGHRSVSWYQQTPGQGLQFLFEYFSETQRNKGNFPGRFSGRQFSNSRSEMNVSTLELGDSALYLCASSLDGTYNEQFFGPGTRLTVL.

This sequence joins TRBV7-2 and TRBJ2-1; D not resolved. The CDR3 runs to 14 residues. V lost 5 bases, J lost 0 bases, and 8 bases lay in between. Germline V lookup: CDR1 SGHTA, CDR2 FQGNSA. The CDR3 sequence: CASSPMSSYNEQFF. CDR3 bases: TGTGCCAGCAGCCCCATGAGCTCCTACAATGAGCAGTTCTTC.

The CDR3 coding sequence is TGCGCCAGCAGCTTGGGGGCGGGGGCCGGCCAAGAGACCCAGTACTTC. The encoded protein is CASSLGAGAGQETQYF. The V and J genes are TRBV5-1 and TRBJ2-5; a weak D match, TRBD2 (7 bases). In germline, CDR1 is SGHRS, CDR2 YFSETQ. V gave up 0 bases and J gave up 1 base, with 13 bases separating them. This CDR3 contains 16 residues.

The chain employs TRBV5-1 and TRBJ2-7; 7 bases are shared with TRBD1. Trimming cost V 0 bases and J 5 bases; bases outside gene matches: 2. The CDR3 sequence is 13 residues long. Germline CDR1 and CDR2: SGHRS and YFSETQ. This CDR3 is CASSLVTGNEQYF. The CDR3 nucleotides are TGCGCCAGCAGCTTGGTGACAGGGAACGAGCAGTACTTC. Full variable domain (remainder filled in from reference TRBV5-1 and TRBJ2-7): KAGVTQTPRYLIKTRGQQVTLSCSPISGHRSVSWYQQTPGQGLQFLFEYFSETQRNKGNFPGRFSGRQFSNSRSEMNVSTLELGDSALYLCASSLVTGNEQYFGPGTRLTVT.